This T cell receptor (beta chain) was captured by sequencing in a study of blood T cell repertoires in COVID-19. Trimming took 3 bases from V and 10 from J; bases not matched to a gene: 8. The CDR3 covers 14 residues. CDR1 and CDR2 (germline): GTSNPN, SVGIG (reference sequence). Data came from immunoSEQ multiplex PCR; TCRdb stores just in-frame clones and leaves some out. Seen here are approximately 300,000 clones, approximately 86% observed once, and the top ten hold approximately 2.5%. The material sequenced was PBMCs or T cells enriched from blood (not recorded which). The rearrangement joins TRBV30 to TRBJ2-1; 11 nucleotides agree with TRBD2. The receptor's source is a woman younger than 35 who had recovered from COVID-19. CDR3 bases: TGTGCCTGGAGACAACTAGCGGGAGTGGGGGAGCAGTTCTTC. It is translated as CAWRQLAGVGEQFF.